The 11 T cell receptor beta chains presented below share a single source sample, sequenced in a study of T cell responses to AZD1222 COVID-19 vaccine. Using immunoSEQ multiplex PCR, the repertoire was profiled, and TCRdb retains in-frame clones only, with some absent. The sample lists over 15,000 clones, about nine tenths occurring once. Here the sequenced sample was peripheral blood, taken 28 days after the second AZD1222 dose. These TCRs come from an adult who received the AZD1222 COVID-19 vaccine.

This clone occurred once. V gene TRBV28 combines with J gene TRBJ1-6, with D possibly TRBD1 on 5 matching bases. Trimming shortened V by 3 bases and J by 7 bases, and 10 bases separated the two germline ends. The V gene's germline CDR1 is MDHEN and CDR2 SYDVKM. The CDR3 sequence is 14 residues long. The CDR3 nucleotides read TGTGCCAGCAGTTTCATTCCAGGGAATTCACCCCTCCACTTT. It encodes CASSFIPGNSPLHF.

The chain links TRBV7-2 to TRBJ2-4; D unclear. Germline V gives CDR1 SGHTA, CDR2 FQGNSA. The CDR3 runs to 13 residues. The ends were cut back, 1 base at V and 5 bases at J, with 6 bases in the middle. CDR3 region: CASSLVPENIQYF. The CDR3, as DNA: TGTGCCAGCAGCTTAGTTCCAGAAAACATTCAGTACTTC.

This clone has only one observation. The chain has TRBV7-8 and TRBJ1-4, with a tentative D call TRBD1 (6 bases). This CDR3 region has 15 residues. Germline assignment: CDR1 SGHVS and CDR2 FQNEAQ. Trimming left V 2 bases short and J 5 bases short, with 12 bases between. This chain's CDR3 is CASSLRGVVNEKLFF. DNA for the CDR3: TGTGCCAGCAGCTTAAGGGGGGTGGTGAATGAAAAACTGTTTTTT. Complete variable domain (other parts from reference TRBV7-8 and TRBJ1-4): GAGVSQSPRYKVAKRGQDVALRCDPISGHVSLFWYQQALGQGPEFLTYFQNEAQLDKSGLPSDRFFAERPEGSVSTLKIQRTQQEDSAVYLCASSLRGVVNEKLFFGSGTQLSVL.

This clone came up once. This sequence joins TRBV5-6 and TRBJ1-2; the match to TRBD1 covers 9 bases. The CDR3 extends over 15 amino acids. The trim removed 3 bases at V and 4 bases at J, leaving 7 bases unmatched. Germline V gives CDR1 SGHDT, CDR2 YYEEEE. CDR3 sequence (DNA): TGTGCCAGCAGCTACTACAGGGGGCCGGGCTATGGCTACACCTTC. As protein: CASSYYRGPGYGYTF.

The gene calls are TRBV14 and TRBJ2-7; D might be TRBD2 (6 bases). Germline values: CDR1 SGHDN, CDR2 FVKESK. The CDR3 runs to 15 residues. Between the trimmed V and J ends, which lost 4 bases and 3 bases, there was a span of 16 bases. CDR3 residues: CASSPLFGGRYEQYF. The CDR3 DNA is TGTGCCAGCAGCCCCCTTTTCGGGGGTCGCTACGAGCAGTACTTC.

This chain connects TRBV5-8 to TRBJ1-2; 7 nucleotides match TRBD1. The CDR3 extends over 14 amino acids. The germline V gene encodes CDR1 SGHTS and CDR2 YDEGEE. The junction had 7 bases not matched to a gene; V was cut back by 4 bases and J by 4 bases. The CDR3 loop reads CASSTGQAVYGYTF. In nucleotides, the CDR3 is TGTGCCAGCAGCACCGGACAGGCCGTCTATGGCTACACCTTC.

V usage is TRBV5-6 and J usage is TRBJ2-5, with TRBD2 matching 12 bases. The germline CDR1 and CDR2 sequences are SGHDT and YYEEEE. CDR3 size: 17 residues. Trimming at V came to 4 bases and at J to 2 bases, leaving 9 bases not matched to a gene. CDR3 residues: CASSPTLTSGSQETQYF. In DNA form, the CDR3 reads TGTGCCAGCAGCCCAACTCTGACTAGCGGGAGTCAAGAGACCCAGTACTTC.

This clone was seen a handful of times. The V and J genes are TRBV7-9 and TRBJ1-1; TRBD1 matches 7 bases. The CDR3 loop spans 14 amino acids. Germline V lookup: CDR1 SEHNR, CDR2 FQNEAQ (reference sequence). V shed 5 bases and J 2 bases; nucleotides not matched to a gene: 5. The CDR3 loop is CASSRTGRNTEAFF. The CDR3 bases are TGTGCCAGCAGCCGGACAGGAAGAAACACTGAAGCTTTCTTT. The whole variable domain, remainder taken from reference TRBV7-9 and TRBJ1-1, is DTGVSQNPRHKITKRGQNVTFRCDPISEHNRLYWYRQTLGQGPEFLTYFQNEAQLEKSRLLSDRFSAERPKGSFSTLEIQRTEQGDSAMYLCASSRTGRNTEAFFGQGTRLTVV.

The rearrangement links TRBV5-1 to TRBJ1-2; TRBD1 agrees at 8 bases. The length of the CDR3 is 12 residues. The germline gives CDR1 SGHRS, CDR2 YFSETQ. V shed 3 bases and J 10 bases; nucleotides not matched to a gene: 5. The CDR3 nucleotides are TGCGCCAGCAGCTGGGGGACAGGCGACTACACCTTC. Its translation is CASSWGTGDYTF. Combining the CDR3 with reference TRBV5-1 and TRBJ1-2 gives the whole variable domain KAGVTQTPRYLIKTRGQQVTLSCSPISGHRSVSWYQQTPGQGLQFLFEYFSETQRNKGNFPGRFSGRQFSNSRSEMNVSTLELGDSALYLCASSWGTGDYTFGSGTRLTVV.

This chain links TRBV29-1 with TRBJ1-2; maybe TRBD1 (5 bases). CDR1 is SQVTM, CDR2 ANQGSEA, per germline. This CDR3 spans 13 amino acids. V lost 3 bases, J lost 4 bases, and 12 bases lay in between. CDR3 region: CSVDWQGSYGYTF. The CDR3 nucleotides are TGCAGCGTTGACTGGCAGGGATCCTATGGCTACACCTTC.

The chain carries TRBV5-1 and TRBJ1-6; no clear D gene. V was pared by 4 bases and J by 8 bases, with 13 bases between. The CDR3 length is 14 residues. Germline assignment: CDR1 SGHRS and CDR2 YFSETQ. Here the CDR3 reads CASSTATADSPLHF. The CDR3 DNA follows: TGCGCCAGCAGCACGGCCACGGCGGATTCACCCCTCCACTTT.